One sample yielded the 14 T cell receptor beta chains listed below, sequenced in a study of T cell repertoires in cytomegalovirus infection. No antigen has been identified for these receptors. TCRdb passed the reads through MiXCR, listing each CDR3 protein once. The table lists 900,000 to 950,000 distinct CDR3 sequences, approximately 31% of them singletons. Specimen: cultured CD8+ T cells from PBMCs, collected from culture after CMV antigen stimulation. Every receptor here comes from a human donor in good health (CMV status not recorded). Some clones in this sample may be carry-over from other donors' samples.

The J gene is TRBJ2-1, the V gene TRBV9, with D tentatively TRBD1 (6 bases). V lost 0 bases to trimming and J lost 8 bases, with 15 bases between them. Germline assignment: CDR1 SGDLS and CDR2 YYNGEE. The CDR3 is made up of 15 amino acids. For the CDR3, the DNA is TGTGCCAGCAGCGTAGAGTCAGGGGTGTGGGATGAGCAGTTCTTC. Protein sequence: CASSVESGVWDEQFF.

The rearrangement joins TRBV20-1 to TRBJ1-2, with 8 bases matching TRBD1. Germline CDR1 is DFQATT and CDR2 is SNEGSKA (reference sequence). Trimming at V came to 3 bases and at J to 11 bases, leaving 26 bases not matched to a gene. The length of the CDR3 is 18 residues. The CDR3 region is CSASPAKDRADLSRKYTF. The CDR3, as DNA: TGCAGTGCTAGCCCCGCCAAGGACAGGGCCGACCTATCCCGAAAATACACCTTC.

For this clonotype: This may arise from a read error, as a much more abundant clone is one base away. The chain couples TRBV7-2 to TRBJ2-1, with no clear D. V dropped 5 bases and J dropped 8 bases, with 13 bases sitting between them. Germline CDR1 reads SGHTA; CDR2 reads FQGNSA. This CDR3 spans 13 amino acids. The CDR3 spells CTSSPPSADEQFF. The CDR3 DNA reads as TGTACCAGCAGCCCGCCGTCGGCAGATGAGCAGTTCTTC.

This clonotype was observed a handful of times. This rearrangement joins TRBV27 to TRBJ2-5, with D unclear. The V gene lost 7 bases and the J gene lost 5 bases, with 11 bases spanning the gap. This CDR3 comprises 12 residues. The germline gives CDR1 MNHEY, CDR2 SMNVEV (reference sequence). CDR3 sequence reads: CASTSPSETQYF. As DNA, the CDR3 is TGTGCCAGCACCTCCCCGTCGGAGACCCAGTACTTC.

This clonotype was picked up a small number of times. The chain links TRBV25-1 to TRBJ2-7; D is unresolved. V lost 3 bases to trimming and J lost 4 bases, with 7 bases between them. Germline V gene sequence: CDR1 MGHDK, CDR2 SYGVNS. The CDR3 sequence is 12 residues long. The CDR3 DNA reads TGTGCCAGCAGTGATGGGCGGTACGAGCAGTACTTC. It yields the protein CASSDGRYEQYF.

This clonotype was seen ten or more times. The rearrangement joins TRBV7-2 to TRBJ2-2, with D uncertain. CDR3 length: 14 amino acids. The V gene's germline CDR1 is SGHTA and CDR2 FQGNSA. Deletions cut 5 bases from V and 7 bases from J, with 14 bases between. CDR3: CASSPRTLGGELFF. Written as DNA, the CDR3 is TGTGCCAGCAGCCCTAGGACCCTTGGCGGGGAGCTGTTTTTT. The complete variable domain, with remaining parts taken from reference TRBV7-2 and TRBJ2-2, reads GAGVSQSPSNKVTEKGKDVELRCDPISGHTALYWYRQSLGQGLEFLIYFQGNSAPDKSGLPSDRFSAERTGGSVSTLTIQRTQQEDSAVYLCASSPRTLGGELFFGEGSRLTVL.

The chain carries TRBV5-4 and TRBJ2-7, with D perhaps assigned TRBD1 or TRBD2 (5 bases each). The germline V gene has CDR1 SGHNT and CDR2 YYREEE (reference sequence). The CDR3 totals 15 residues. Between the trimmed V and J ends, which lost 3 bases and 0 bases, there was a span of 13 bases. The CDR3 DNA is TGTGCCAGCAGCTCTATCGGGACGTACTCCTACGAGCAGTACGTC. Translation gives CASSSIGTYSYEQYV.

This clonotype was recorded a few times. The chain employs TRBV6-2 or TRBV6-3 and TRBJ1-2; 8 bases match TRBD1. V was pared by 0 bases and J by 2 bases, with 11 bases of the junction left unmatched. The CDR3 sequence is 18 residues long. Germline CDR1 MNHEY, CDR2 SVGEGT. The CDR3 DNA is TGTGCCAGCAGTTACTCTCAAGACGGGACAGGCCCCAACTATGGCTACACCTTC. This gives the protein CASSYSQDGTGPNYGYTF.

The chain recombines TRBV5-5 with TRBJ1-1; TRBD1 aligns across 8 bases. CDR1 SGHKS and CDR2 YYEKEE come from the germline V gene (reference sequence). The CDR3 is made up of 13 amino acids. The J segment lost 4 bases and the V segment lost 7 bases, leaving 6 bases of the junction unmatched. CDR3 in DNA: TGTGCCAGCTTAATAACAGGGGGCACTGAAGCTTTCTTT. It yields the protein CASLITGGTEAFF.

The chain is built from TRBV29-1 and TRBJ2-5, with 8 bases identical to TRBD2. This CDR3 comprises 19 residues. The trim removed 0 bases at V and 2 bases at J, leaving 17 bases unmatched. Germline CDR1 and CDR2: SQVTM and ANQGSEA. The CDR3 DNA sequence: TGCAGCGTTGAAGAAACCGAGCGGGGGCGCCCGGCGCTTCAAGAGACCCAGTACTTC. Translated, it gives CSVEETERGRPALQETQYF.

This clonotype was counted between two and nine times. The chain has TRBV7-9 and TRBJ2-1; 8 bases map to TRBD2. The CDR3 loop spans 20 amino acids. V dropped 8 bases and J dropped 0; count of bases not matched to a gene: 21. CDR1 is SEHNR, CDR2 FQNEAQ, per germline (reference sequence). Here the CDR3 reads CASRSGGAGAKHISYNEQFF. The CDR3 DNA follows: TGTGCCAGCCGCTCGGGGGGGGCGGGGGCCAAACATATCTCCTACAATGAGCAGTTCTTC.

This rearrangement joins TRBV4-3 to TRBJ1-2, with D hard to call. In germline, CDR1 is LGHNA, CDR2 YSLEER. The ends were cut back, 0 bases at V and 4 bases at J, with 15 bases in the middle. This CDR3 is built from 16 residues. CDR3 bases: TGCGCCAGCAGCCAAGATTTTTCGTCGTGGGGCTATGGCTACACCTTC. Translation: CASSQDFSSWGYGYTF.

V is TRBV5-4 and J is TRBJ2-3; the D gene is possibly TRBD2 (6 bases). The CDR3 loop spans 16 amino acids. Trimming removed 3 bases at V and 0 bases at J, with 14 bases between. The germline gives CDR1 SGHNT, CDR2 YYREEE (reference sequence). The CDR3 here is CASSWREMGSTDTQYF. In DNA form, the CDR3 reads TGTGCCAGCAGCTGGAGGGAAATGGGTAGCACAGATACGCAGTATTTT.

The V and J genes are TRBV7-2 and TRBJ2-1; 8 nucleotides align to TRBD1. The CDR3 totals 15 residues. V was pared by 1 base and J by 7 bases, with 6 bases of the junction left unmatched. Germline V gene data show CDR1 as SGHTA and CDR2 as FQGNSA. This chain's CDR3 is CASSLVQGAWNEQFF. The CDR3 DNA sequence: TGTGCCAGCAGCTTAGTGCAGGGGGCGTGGAATGAGCAGTTCTTC.